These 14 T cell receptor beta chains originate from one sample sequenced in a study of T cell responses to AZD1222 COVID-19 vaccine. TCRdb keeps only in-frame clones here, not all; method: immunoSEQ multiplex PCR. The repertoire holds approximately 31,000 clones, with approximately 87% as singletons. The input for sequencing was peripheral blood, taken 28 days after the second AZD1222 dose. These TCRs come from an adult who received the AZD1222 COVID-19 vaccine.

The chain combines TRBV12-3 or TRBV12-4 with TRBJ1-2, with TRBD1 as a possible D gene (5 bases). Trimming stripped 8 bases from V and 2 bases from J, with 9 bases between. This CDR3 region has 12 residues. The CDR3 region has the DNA TGTGCCAGCCGGGGCAGAAACTATGGCTACACCTTC. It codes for CASRGRNYGYTF.

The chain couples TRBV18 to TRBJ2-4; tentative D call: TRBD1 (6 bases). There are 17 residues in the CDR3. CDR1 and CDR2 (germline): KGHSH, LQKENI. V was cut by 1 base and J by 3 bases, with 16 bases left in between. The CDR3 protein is CASSPLQGVLGKNIQYF. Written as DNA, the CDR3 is TGTGCCAGCTCACCACTACAGGGAGTCTTAGGCAAAAACATTCAGTACTTC.

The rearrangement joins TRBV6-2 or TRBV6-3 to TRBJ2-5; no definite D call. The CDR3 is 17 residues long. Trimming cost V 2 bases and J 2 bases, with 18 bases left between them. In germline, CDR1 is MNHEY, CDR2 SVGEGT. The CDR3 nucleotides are TGTGCCAGCAGTTACCGTCCGTCTCGGCGAAGGCAAGAGACCCAGTACTTC. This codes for CASSYRPSRRRQETQYF.

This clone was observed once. In DNA, the CDR3 is TGTGCCAGCAGCAACACATTCAGGGGGAACACTGAAGCTTTCTTT. Protein sequence: CASSNTFRGNTEAFF. The V gene is TRBV9, the J gene TRBJ1-1, with D maybe TRBD1 (6 bases). V was clipped by 4 bases and J by 1 base, with 14 bases between them. The CDR3 sequence is 15 residues long. From germline, CDR1 is SGDLS and CDR2 YYNGEE.

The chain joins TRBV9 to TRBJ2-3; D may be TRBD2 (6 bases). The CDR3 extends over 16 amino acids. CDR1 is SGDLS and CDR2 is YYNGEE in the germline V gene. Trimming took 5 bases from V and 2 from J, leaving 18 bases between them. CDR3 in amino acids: CASSPVEGTLTDTQYF. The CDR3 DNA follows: TGTGCCAGCAGTCCAGTAGAGGGGACTCTCACAGATACGCAGTATTTT.

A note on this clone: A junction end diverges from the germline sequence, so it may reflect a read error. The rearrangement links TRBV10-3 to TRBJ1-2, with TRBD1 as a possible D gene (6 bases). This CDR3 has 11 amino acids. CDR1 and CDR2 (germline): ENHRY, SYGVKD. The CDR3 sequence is CAISEFGQFRF. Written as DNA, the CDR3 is TGTGCCATCAGTGAGTTTGGACAGTTCCGCTTC.

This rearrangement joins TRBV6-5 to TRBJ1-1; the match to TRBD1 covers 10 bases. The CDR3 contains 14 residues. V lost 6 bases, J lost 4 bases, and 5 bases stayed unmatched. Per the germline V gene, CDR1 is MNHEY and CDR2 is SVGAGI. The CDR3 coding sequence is TGTGCCAGCAGATCTGGGACAGGGGTCACTGAAGCTTTCTTT. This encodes CASRSGTGVTEAFF.

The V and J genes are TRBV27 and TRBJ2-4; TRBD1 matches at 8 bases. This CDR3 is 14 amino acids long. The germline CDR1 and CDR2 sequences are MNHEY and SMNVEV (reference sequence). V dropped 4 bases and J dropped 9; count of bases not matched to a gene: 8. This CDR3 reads CASSYGQGRGIQYF. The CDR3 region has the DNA TGTGCCAGCAGTTACGGACAGGGTAGGGGCATTCAGTACTTC.

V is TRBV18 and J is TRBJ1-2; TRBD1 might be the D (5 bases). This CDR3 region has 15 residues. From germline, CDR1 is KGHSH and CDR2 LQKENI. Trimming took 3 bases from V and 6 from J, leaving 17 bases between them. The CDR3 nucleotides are TGTGCCAGCTCACCTACCCGCAGGGCGGGAGATGGCTACACCTTC. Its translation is CASSPTRRAGDGYTF.

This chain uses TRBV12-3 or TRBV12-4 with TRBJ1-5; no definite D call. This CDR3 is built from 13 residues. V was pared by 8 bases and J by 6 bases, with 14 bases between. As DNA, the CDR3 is TGTGCCAGCCGTCTGGGGTCTTCTCAGCCCCAGCATTTT. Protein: CASRLGSSQPQHF.

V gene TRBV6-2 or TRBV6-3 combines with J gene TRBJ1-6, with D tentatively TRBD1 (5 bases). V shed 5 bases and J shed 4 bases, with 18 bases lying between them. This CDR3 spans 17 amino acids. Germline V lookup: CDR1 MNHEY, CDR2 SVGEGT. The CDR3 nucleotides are TGTGCCAGCAGTAAGGGACGCCCTGGGGCTTATAATTCACCCCTCCACTTT. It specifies CASSKGRPGAYNSPLHF.

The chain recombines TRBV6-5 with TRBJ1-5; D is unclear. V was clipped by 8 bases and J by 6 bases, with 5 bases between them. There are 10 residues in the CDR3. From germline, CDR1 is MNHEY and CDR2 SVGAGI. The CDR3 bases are TGTGCCAGCGGTATTCAGCCCCAGCATTTT. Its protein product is CASGIQPQHF.

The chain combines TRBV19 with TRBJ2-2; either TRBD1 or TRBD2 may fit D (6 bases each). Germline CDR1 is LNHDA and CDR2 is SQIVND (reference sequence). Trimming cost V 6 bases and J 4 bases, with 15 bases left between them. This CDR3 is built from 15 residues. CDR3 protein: CASRNIGGPTGELFF. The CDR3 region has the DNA TGTGCCAGTAGAAATATTGGGGGGCCCACCGGGGAGCTGTTTTTT.

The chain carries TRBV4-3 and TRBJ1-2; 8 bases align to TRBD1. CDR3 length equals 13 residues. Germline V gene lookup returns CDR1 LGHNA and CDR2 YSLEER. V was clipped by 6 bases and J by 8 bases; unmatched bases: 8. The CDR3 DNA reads TGCGCCAGCAGATACAACAGGGGGGGCGGCTACACCTTC. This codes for CASRYNRGGGYTF.